This TCR beta chain derives from a study of chemoradiotherapy in HPV16-positive cancers. Study as a whole: Functional T-cell assays on two HPV16-positive patients' cells defined candidate HPV-specific clones and common TCR motifs.

The V segment lost 7 bases and the J segment 4 bases; nucleotides outside the gene matches: 4. CDR1 and CDR2 (germline): WNHNN, SYGVQD (reference sequence). The CDR3 is made up of 14 amino acids. Assay: immunoSEQ multiplex PCR; the TCRdb copy retains only in-frame clones and omits some. Of about 5,000 clones listed, 90% to 95% are singletons. Concerning this clone: Antigen unknown.

Study outcomes and limitations: HPV-specific T cells were functionally defined from only two HPV16-positive patients. Candidate HPV-specific clones and E7-related TCR motifs grew in tumor during treatment.

This specimen was collected from a patient who underwent chemoradiotherapy. V gene TRBV10-1 combines with J gene TRBJ2-2; TRBD2 agrees at 9 bases. The clonotype originates from a human donor with HPV-associated anogenital cancer. CDR3: CASTAGGLTGELFF. CDR3 bases: TGCGCCAGCACCGCGGGGGGGCTCACCGGGGAGCTGTTTTTT.